Following are 15 T cell receptor beta chains from one sample sequenced in a study of Tregs in tolerant kidney transplant recipients. The assay was immunoSEQ multiplex PCR, and TCRdb's table has in-frame clones only and misses some. The profile covers tens of thousands of clones, with 80% to 95% appearing a single time and around 1.5% taken by the ten largest. Recipients received nonmyeloablative bone marrow transplants from related graft donors, with transient mixed chimerism. The sequenced sample was CD4+ T cells from blood (PBMCs), obtained 12 months after the transplant. The receptors shown here come from a human patient who received a combined kidney and bone marrow transplant. The T cells may come from the graft donor.

This rearrangement joins TRBV4-3 to TRBJ2-7; TRBD1 is a possible D gene (6 bases). The CDR3 length is 14 residues. V lost 0 bases and J lost 12, with 18 bases in between. Germline loops: CDR1 LGHNA, CDR2 YSLEER. The CDR3 sequence is CASSQDPSQGRLYF. CDR3 DNA sequence: TGCGCCAGCAGCCAAGATCCCTCGCAGGGGCGCCTGTACTTC.

The CDR3 protein is CAWNLGLENEQFF. CDR3 DNA: TGTGCCTGGAACCTGGGGCTTGAAAATGAGCAGTTCTTC. The chain recombines TRBV30 with TRBJ2-1; TRBD1 is a possible D gene (5 bases). This CDR3 is 13 amino acids long. Germline V gene sequence: CDR1 GTSNPN, CDR2 SVGIG (reference sequence). Between the trimmed V and J ends, which lost 4 bases and 7 bases, there was a span of 14 bases.

J is TRBJ2-3 and V is TRBV4-3; TRBD1 is a possible D gene (6 bases). V was shortened by 0 bases and J by 1 base, with 14 bases between the two germline ends. Looked up from germline, CDR1 is LGHNA and CDR2 is YSLEER. The CDR3 loop spans 17 amino acids. CDR3 sequence (DNA): TGCGCCAGCAGCCAAGAAAGAAAGGCAGGGGGCACAGATACGCAGTATTTT. It encodes CASSQERKAGGTDTQYF.

The sample holds many counts of this clone. The genes are TRBV11-2 and TRBJ1-1, with unresolved D. Germline values: CDR1 SGHAT, CDR2 FQNNGV. V was cut by 5 bases and J by 3 bases, with 13 bases left in between. The CDR3 totals 14 residues. CDR3 coding DNA: TGTGCCAGCAGCCCCCGCCAGGCTTACACTGAAGCTTTCTTT. Translating gives CASSPRQAYTEAFF. Variable domain in full (rest from reference TRBV11-2 and TRBJ1-1): EAGVAQSPRYKIIEKRQSVAFWCNPISGHATLYWYQQILGQGPKLLIQFQNNGVVDDSQLPKDRFSAERLKGVDSTLKIQPAKLEDSAVYLCASSPRQAYTEAFFGQGTRLTVV.

This sequence joins TRBV9 and TRBJ2-3; 7 bases are a match to TRBD2. With 0 bases clipped from V and 5 bases from J, the junction kept 3 bases outside the gene matches. This CDR3 region has 14 residues. Germline V gene lookup returns CDR1 SGDLS and CDR2 YYNGEE. As DNA, the CDR3 is TGTGCCAGCAGCGTAGTCCCTAGCGGAGATACGCAGTATTTT. Translating it yields CASSVVPSGDTQYF.

V and J are TRBV19 and TRBJ1-4; 8 bases are a match to TRBD1. V was pared by 6 bases and J by 2 bases, with 8 bases of the junction left unmatched. From germline, CDR1 is LNHDA and CDR2 SQIVND (reference sequence). The CDR3 extends over 16 amino acids. The CDR3 nucleotides read TGTGCCAGTAGCGAAGGACAGGGTCAGACTAATGAAAAACTGTTTTTT. This translates into CASSEGQGQTNEKLFF.

The V gene is TRBV12-5, the J gene TRBJ2-7; a weak D match, TRBD2 (7 bases). The CDR3 sequence is 13 residues long. Germline assignment: CDR1 LGHNT and CDR2 FRNRAP. V was shortened by 6 bases and J by 2 bases, with 11 bases between the two germline ends. The CDR3 is CASGGGLTYEQYF. CDR3 nucleotides: TGTGCTAGTGGGGGGGGGCTCACCTACGAGCAGTACTTC.

The CDR3 is CATTSGNSYGYTF. The CDR3 DNA reads TGTGCCACCACGTCCGGGAATTCCTATGGCTACACCTTC. The rearrangement links TRBV19 to TRBJ1-2; D unclear. Trimming took 10 bases from V and 4 from J, leaving 16 bases between them. The CDR3 consists of 13 residues. CDR1 and CDR2 from the germline V gene are LNHDA and SQIVND (reference sequence).

The rearrangement joins TRBV19 to TRBJ2-1, with 8 bases matching TRBD2. Germline lookup yields CDR1 LNHDA and CDR2 SQIVND (reference sequence). With 4 bases clipped from V and 11 bases from J, the junction kept 10 bases outside the gene matches. The CDR3 extends over 14 amino acids. The CDR3 bases are TGTGCCAGTAGTACGAACGTAGCGGGATCTAAGCAGTTCTTC. Translation: CASSTNVAGSKQFF.

The chain has TRBV19 and TRBJ1-5; tentatively, D is TRBD1 (5 bases). The CDR3 has 16 residues. Looked up from germline, CDR1 is LNHDA and CDR2 is SQIVND (reference sequence). V dropped 7 bases and J dropped 0 bases, with 16 bases sitting between them. The DNA for the CDR3 is TGTGCCAGTACCCCCGCCGGGCAGGGTAGCAATCAGCCCCAGCATTTT. Protein sequence: CASTPAGQGSNQPQHF.

V and J are TRBV7-8 and TRBJ2-7, with TRBD1 identical over 7 bases. The CDR3 length is 15 residues. Per the germline V gene, CDR1 is SGHVS and CDR2 is FQNEAQ. V shed 5 bases, J shed 3 bases, and the junction held 10 bases outside the gene matches. The CDR3, as DNA: TGTGCCAGCAGCCTTGACCAGGGGGTGGGCTACGAGCAGTACTTC. Amino acids: CASSLDQGVGYEQYF.

The chain has TRBV7-9 and TRBJ2-3, with 7 bases lining up with TRBD2. CDR3 length equals 14 residues. Germline loops: CDR1 SEHNR, CDR2 FQNEAQ (reference sequence). V dropped 1 base and J dropped 4; count of bases not matched to a gene: 2. CDR3 nucleotide sequence: TGTGCCAGCAGCTTAGGACGGGGGGCAGATACGCAGTATTTT. Amino acids: CASSLGRGADTQYF. The full variable domain, rest sourced from reference TRBV7-9 and TRBJ2-3, is DTGVSQNPRHKITKRGQNVTFRCDPISEHNRLYWYRQTLGQGPEFLTYFQNEAQLEKSRLLSDRFSAERPKGSFSTLEIQRTEQGDSAMYLCASSLGRGADTQYFGPGTRLTVL.

V is TRBV4-2 and J is TRBJ2-2, with TRBD2 identical over 10 bases. CDR1 is LGHNA, CDR2 YNFKEQ, per germline. The V segment lost 4 bases and the J segment 5 bases; nucleotides outside the gene matches: 7. This CDR3 region has 16 residues. CDR3 nucleotide sequence: TGTGCCAGCAGCCCCACTAGCGGGGTCGATACCGGGGAGCTGTTTTTT. It yields the protein CASSPTSGVDTGELFF.

The chain links TRBV5-3 to TRBJ2-6, with D perhaps TRBD1 (8 bases). TRBV5-3 carries the ORF label, with uncertain function. This CDR3 is 20 amino acids long. V lost 0 bases, J lost 0 bases, and 19 bases lay in between. The CDR3 is CARSLAAQQGEGSGANVLTF. As DNA, the CDR3 is TGTGCCAGAAGCTTGGCGGCACAACAGGGGGAGGGCTCTGGGGCCAACGTCCTGACTTTC.

The V and J genes are TRBV5-6 and TRBJ2-7; 11 bases are a match to TRBD2. The CDR3 has 15 residues. After removal of 5 bases from V and 6 bases from J, the junction contained 10 bases not matched to a gene. Germline V gene lookup returns CDR1 SGHDT and CDR2 YYEEEE. CDR3 bases: TGTGCCAGCAGTTGGGGACTAGCGGCTCCTATCGAGCAGTACTTC. Residues: CASSWGLAAPIEQYF.